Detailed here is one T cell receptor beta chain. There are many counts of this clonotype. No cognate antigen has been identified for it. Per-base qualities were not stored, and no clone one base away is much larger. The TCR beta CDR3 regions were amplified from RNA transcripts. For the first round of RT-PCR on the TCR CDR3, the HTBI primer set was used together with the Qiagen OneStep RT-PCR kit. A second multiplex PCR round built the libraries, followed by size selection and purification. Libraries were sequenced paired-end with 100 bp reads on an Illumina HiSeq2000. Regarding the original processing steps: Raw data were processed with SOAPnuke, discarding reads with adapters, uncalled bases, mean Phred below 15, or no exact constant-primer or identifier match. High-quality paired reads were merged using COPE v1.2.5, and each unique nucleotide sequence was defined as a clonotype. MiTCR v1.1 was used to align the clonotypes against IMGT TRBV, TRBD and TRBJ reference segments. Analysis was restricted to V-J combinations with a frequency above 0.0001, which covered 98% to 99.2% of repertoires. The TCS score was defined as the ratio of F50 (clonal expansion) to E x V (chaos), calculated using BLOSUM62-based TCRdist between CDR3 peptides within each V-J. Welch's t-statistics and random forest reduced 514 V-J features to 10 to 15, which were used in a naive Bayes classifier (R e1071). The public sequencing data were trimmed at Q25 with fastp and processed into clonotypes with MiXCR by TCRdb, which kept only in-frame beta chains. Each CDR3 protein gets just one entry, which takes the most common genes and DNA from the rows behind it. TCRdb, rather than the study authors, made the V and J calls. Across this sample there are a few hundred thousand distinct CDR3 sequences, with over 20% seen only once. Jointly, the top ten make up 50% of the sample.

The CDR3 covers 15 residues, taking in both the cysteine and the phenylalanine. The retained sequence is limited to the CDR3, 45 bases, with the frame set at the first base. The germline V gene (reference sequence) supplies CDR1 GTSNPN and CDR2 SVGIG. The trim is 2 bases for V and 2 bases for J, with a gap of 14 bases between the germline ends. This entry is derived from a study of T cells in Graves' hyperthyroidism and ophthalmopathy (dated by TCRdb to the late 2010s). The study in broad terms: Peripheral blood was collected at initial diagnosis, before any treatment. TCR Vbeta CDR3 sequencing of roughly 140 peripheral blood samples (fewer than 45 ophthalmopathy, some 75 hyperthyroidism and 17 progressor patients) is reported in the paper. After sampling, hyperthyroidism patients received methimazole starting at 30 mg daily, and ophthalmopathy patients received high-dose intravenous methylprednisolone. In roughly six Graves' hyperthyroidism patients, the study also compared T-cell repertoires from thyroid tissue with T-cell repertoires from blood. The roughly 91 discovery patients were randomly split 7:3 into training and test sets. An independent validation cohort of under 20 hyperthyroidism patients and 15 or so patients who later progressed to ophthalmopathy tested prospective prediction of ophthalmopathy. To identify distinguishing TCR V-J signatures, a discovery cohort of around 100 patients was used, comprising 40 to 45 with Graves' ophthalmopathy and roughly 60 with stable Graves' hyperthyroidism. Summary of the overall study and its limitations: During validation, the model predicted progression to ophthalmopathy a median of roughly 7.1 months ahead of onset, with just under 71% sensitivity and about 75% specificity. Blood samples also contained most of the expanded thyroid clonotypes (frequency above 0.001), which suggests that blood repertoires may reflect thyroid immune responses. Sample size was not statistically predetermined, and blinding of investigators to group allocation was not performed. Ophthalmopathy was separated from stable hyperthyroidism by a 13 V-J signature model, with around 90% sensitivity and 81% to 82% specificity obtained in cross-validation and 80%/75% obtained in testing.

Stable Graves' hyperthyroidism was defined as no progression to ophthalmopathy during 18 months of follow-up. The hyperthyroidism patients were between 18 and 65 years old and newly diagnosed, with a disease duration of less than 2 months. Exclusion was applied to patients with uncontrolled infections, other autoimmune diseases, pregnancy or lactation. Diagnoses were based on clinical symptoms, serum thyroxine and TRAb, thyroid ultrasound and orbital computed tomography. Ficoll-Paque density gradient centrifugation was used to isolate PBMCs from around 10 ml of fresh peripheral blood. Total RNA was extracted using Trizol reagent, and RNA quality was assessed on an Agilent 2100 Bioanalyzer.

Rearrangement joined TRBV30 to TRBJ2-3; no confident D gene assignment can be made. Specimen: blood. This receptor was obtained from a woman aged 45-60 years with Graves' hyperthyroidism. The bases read TGTGCCTGGAGTCCGATCCTCCGATACACAGATACGCAGTATTTT. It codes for CAWSPILRYTDTQYF.